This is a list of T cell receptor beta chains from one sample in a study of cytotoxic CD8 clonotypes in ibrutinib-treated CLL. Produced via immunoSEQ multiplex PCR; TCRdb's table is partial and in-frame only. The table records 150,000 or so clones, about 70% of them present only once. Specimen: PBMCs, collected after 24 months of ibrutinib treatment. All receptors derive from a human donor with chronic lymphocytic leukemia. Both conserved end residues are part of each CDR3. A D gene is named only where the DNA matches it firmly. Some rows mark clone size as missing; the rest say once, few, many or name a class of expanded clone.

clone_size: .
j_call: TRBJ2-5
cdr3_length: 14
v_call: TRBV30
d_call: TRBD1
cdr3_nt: TGTGCCTGCCAATGGGACAGCCCGTTGGAGACCCAGTACTTC
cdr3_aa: CACQWDSPLETQYF

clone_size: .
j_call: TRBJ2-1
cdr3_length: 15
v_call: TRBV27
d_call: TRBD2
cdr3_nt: TGTGCCAGCAGGCCCGGGGGACTAGCGCGCAATGAGCAGTTCTTC
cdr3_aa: CASRPGGLARNEQFF

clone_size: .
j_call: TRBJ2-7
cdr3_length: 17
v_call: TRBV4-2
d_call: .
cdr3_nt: TGTGCCAGCAGCCAAGTCGGCGCTCCCACAATCACCTACGAGCAGTACTTC
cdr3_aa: CASSQVGAPTITYEQYF

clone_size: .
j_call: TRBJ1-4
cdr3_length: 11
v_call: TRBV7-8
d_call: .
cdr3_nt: TGTGCCAGCAGATCTAATGAAAAACTGTTTTTT
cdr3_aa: CASRSNEKLFF

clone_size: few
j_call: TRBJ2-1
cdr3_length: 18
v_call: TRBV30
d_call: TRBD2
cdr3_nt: TGTGCCTGGAGTGAGGGAGCGGGGGGCCGCAGCTCCTACAATGAGCAGTTCTTC
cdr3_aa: CAWSEGAGGRSSYNEQFF

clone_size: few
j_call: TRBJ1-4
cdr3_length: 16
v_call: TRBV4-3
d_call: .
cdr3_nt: TGCGCCAGCAGCCAAGAGGTGGGGGTTGGTAATGAAAAACTGTTTTTT
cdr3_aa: CASSQEVGVGNEKLFF

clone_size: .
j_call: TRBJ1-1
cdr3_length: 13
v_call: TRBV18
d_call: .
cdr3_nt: TGTGCCAGCTCACTGTCGGCAGCGTATGAAGCTTTCTTT
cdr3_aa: CASSLSAAYEAFF

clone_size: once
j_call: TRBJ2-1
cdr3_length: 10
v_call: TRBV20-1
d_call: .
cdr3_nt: TGCAGTGCCGTAGCCAATGAGCAGTTCTTC
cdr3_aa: CSAVANEQFF

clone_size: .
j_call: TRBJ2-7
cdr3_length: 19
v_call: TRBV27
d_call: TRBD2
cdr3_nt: TGTGCCAGCAGTTTATCGATCTTTCGTCGCGGGCTAGCGGATTACGAGCAGTACTTC
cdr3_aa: CASSLSIFRRGLADYEQYF

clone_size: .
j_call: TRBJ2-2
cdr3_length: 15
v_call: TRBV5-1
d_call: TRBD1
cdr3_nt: TGCGCCAGCAGCTGGACAGGGCCGGACACCGGGGAGCTGTTTTTT
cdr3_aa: CASSWTGPDTGELFF

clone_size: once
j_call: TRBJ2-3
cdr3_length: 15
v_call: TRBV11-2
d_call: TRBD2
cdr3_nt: TGTGCCAGCACCTCGACTAGCGGGAGGGAAGATACGCAGTATTTT
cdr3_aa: CASTSTSGREDTQYF

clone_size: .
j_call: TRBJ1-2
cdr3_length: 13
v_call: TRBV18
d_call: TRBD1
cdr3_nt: TGTGCCAGCTCCCCGACAGGGGGGTATGGCTACACCTTC
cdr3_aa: CASSPTGGYGYTF

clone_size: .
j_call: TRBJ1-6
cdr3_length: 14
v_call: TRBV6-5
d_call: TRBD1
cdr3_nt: TGTGCCAGCAGTCCCCGACAGGGAGGGTCACCCCTCCACTTT
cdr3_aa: CASSPRQGGSPLHF

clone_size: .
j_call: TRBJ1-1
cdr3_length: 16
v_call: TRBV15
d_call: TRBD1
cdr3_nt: TGTGCCACCAGCAGGAGCCCACAGGGGGCTAAGACTGAAGCTTTCTTT
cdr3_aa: CATSRSPQGAKTEAFF

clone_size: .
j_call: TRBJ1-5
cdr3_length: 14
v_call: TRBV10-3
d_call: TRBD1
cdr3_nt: TGTGCCATCAGCCAGGGGGGGGGCAATCAGCCCCAGCATTTT
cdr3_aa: CAISQGGGNQPQHF

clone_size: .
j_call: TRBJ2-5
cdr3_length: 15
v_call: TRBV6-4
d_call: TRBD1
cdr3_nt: TGTGCCAGCAGTTTCTCAGGGGGTTGGCAAGAGACCCAGTACTTC
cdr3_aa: CASSFSGGWQETQYF

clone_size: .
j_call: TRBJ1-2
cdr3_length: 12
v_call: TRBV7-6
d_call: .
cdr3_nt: TGTGCCAGCAGCCGGGGGGGGTCTGGCTACACCTTC
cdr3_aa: CASSRGGSGYTF

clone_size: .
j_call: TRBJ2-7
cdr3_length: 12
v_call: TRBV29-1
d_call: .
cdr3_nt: TGCAGCGTTGGGACAGACTCCTACGAGCAGTACTTC
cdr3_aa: CSVGTDSYEQYF

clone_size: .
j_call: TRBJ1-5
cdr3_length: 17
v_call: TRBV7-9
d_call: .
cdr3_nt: TGTGCCAGCAGCTTAGCGCGGGGCAGGGCTAGCAATCAGCCCCAGCATTTT
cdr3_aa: CASSLARGRASNQPQHF

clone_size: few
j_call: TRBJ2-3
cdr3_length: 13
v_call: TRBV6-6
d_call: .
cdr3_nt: TGTGCCAGCAGCAGGACCAGACCCGATACGCAGTATTTT
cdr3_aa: CASSRTRPDTQYF

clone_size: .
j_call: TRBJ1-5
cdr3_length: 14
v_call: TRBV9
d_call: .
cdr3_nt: TGTGCCAGCAGCACTTGGGACGGATATCAGCCCCAGCATTTT
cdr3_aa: CASSTWDGYQPQHF

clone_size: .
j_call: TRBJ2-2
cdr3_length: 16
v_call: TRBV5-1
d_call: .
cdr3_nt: TGCGCCAGCAGCTCCCGGGCCCCCGCGAACACCGGGGAGCTGTTTTTT
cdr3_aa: CASSSRAPANTGELFF

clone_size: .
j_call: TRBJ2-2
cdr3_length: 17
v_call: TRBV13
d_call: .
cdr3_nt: TGTGCCAGCAGCTTAGGAGGGGGTGGTCTCAACACCGGGGAGCTGTTTTTT
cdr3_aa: CASSLGGGGLNTGELFF

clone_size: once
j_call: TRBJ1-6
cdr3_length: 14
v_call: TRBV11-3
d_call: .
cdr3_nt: TGTGCCAGCAGCCGGGGGGGGAGTGATTCACCCCTCCACTTT
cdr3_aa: CASSRGGSDSPLHF

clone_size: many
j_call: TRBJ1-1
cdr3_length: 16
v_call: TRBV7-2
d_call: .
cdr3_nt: TGTGCCAGCAGCCCACCCACCATCAGCAGCTACACTGAAGCTTTCTTT
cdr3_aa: CASSPPTISSYTEAFF

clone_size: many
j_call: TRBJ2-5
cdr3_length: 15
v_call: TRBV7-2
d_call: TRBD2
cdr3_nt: TGTGCCAGCAGCTCCCGGGGCGCGGGGGAAGAGACCCAGTACTTC
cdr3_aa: CASSSRGAGEETQYF

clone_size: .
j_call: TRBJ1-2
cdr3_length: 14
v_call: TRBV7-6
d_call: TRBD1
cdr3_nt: TGTGCCAGCAGCTTAGGGCAGGGGGCTGATGGCTACACCTTC
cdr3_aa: CASSLGQGADGYTF

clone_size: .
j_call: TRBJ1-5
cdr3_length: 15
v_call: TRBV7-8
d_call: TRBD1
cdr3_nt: TGTGCCAGCAGCTTAGGGACAGGGAGCAATCAGCCCCAGCATTTT
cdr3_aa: CASSLGTGSNQPQHF

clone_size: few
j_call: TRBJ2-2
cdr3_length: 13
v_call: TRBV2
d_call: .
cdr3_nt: TGTGCCAGCTTTGAAGCTAGGGCCGGGGAGCTGTTTTTT
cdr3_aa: CASFEARAGELFF

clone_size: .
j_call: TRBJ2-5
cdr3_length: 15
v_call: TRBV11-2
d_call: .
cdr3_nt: TGTGCCAGCAGCCCCGGACAGTCGTACCAAGAGACCCAGTACTTC
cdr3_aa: CASSPGQSYQETQYF

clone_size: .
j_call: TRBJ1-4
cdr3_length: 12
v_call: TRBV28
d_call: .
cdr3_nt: TGTGCCAGCAGTTTACCCGGTGAAAAACTGTTTTTT
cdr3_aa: CASSLPGEKLFF

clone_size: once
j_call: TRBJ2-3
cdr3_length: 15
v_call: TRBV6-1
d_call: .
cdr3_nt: TGTGCCAGCAGTCCCCGAGGGGGGACGGGGGATACGCAGTATTTT
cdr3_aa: CASSPRGGTGDTQYF

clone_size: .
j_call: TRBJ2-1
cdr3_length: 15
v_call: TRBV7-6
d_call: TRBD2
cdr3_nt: TGTGCCAGCAGCTTGGGAGCGGGGGGGGACAATGAGCAGTTCTTC
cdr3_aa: CASSLGAGGDNEQFF

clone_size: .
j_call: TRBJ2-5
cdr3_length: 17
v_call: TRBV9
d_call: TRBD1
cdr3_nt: TGTGCCAGCAGCGGACGACCAGCGACAGGGTTCGAAGAGACCCAGTACTTC
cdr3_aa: CASSGRPATGFEETQYF

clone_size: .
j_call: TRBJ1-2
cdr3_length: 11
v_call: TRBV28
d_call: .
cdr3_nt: TGTGCCACCCACACGGGGGATGGCTACACCTTC
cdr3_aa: CATHTGDGYTF

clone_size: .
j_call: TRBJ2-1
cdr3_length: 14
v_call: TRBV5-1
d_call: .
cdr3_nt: TGCGCCAGCAGCCCCCGGGACCCCGACAATGAGCAGTTCTTC
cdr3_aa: CASSPRDPDNEQFF

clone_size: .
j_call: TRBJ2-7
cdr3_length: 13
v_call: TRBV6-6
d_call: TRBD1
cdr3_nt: TGTGCCAGCAGTAACCGGGACAGTTACGAGCAGTACTTC
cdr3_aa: CASSNRDSYEQYF

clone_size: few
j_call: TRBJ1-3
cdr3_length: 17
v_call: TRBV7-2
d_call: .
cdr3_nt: TGTGCCAGCAGCTTTTTCCAGGGCGGCAGTGCTGGAAACACCATATATTTT
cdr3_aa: CASSFFQGGSAGNTIYF

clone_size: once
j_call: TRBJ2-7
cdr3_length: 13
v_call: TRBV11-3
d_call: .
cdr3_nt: TGTGCCAGCAGCCACGGACTCCACTACGAGCAGTACTTC
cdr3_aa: CASSHGLHYEQYF